The 14 T cell receptor beta chains below were found in one sample sequenced in a study of T cells in Graves' hyperthyroidism and ophthalmopathy. Researchers took RNA transcripts and amplified the TCR beta CDR3 regions from them. HTBI primers were the set used in a first-round RT-PCR of the TCR CDR3. A single record per CDR3 protein comes from TCRdb applying MiXCR to the multiplex PCR reads. In the table there are over 300,000 distinct CDR3 sequences, about 13% of which are singletons. The sequenced material came from blood. The receptors shown here come from a woman aged 40 to 49 with Graves' ophthalmopathy.

This clonotype was detected many times. This chain uses TRBV12-3 or TRBV12-4 with TRBJ1-1; D is ambiguous. CDR3 size: 14 residues. With 8 bases removed from V and 0 bases from J, the gap between germline ends came to 13 bases. The CDR3 here is CASGTHDMNTEAFF. As DNA, the CDR3 is TGTGCCAGCGGAACACACGACATGAACACTGAAGCTTTCTTT.

V gene TRBV4-2 combines with J gene TRBJ2-5; 9 nucleotides align to TRBD2. The CDR3 is 16 amino acids. The germline CDR1 and CDR2 sequences are LGHNA and YNFKEQ. J gave up 2 bases and V 0 bases, and 4 bases lay outside the gene matches. In DNA form, the CDR3 reads TGTGCCAGCAGCCAAGAAGGCGGGAGGGGACAAGAGACCCAGTACTTC. This codes for CASSQEGGRGQETQYF.

The rearrangement joins TRBV20-1 to TRBJ1-3, with D perhaps TRBD1 (6 bases). Trimming took 5 bases from V and 2 from J, leaving 7 bases between them. Germline CDR1 DFQATT, CDR2 SNEGSKA (reference sequence). This CDR3 has 12 amino acids. The CDR3 bases are TGCAGTGCTGGGACACCTGGAAACACCATATATTTT. The encoded protein is CSAGTPGNTIYF.

This clonotype has a count of ten or more. The rearrangement links TRBV25-1 to TRBJ2-7; D is possibly TRBD1 (6 bases). Trimming pared 2 bases from V and 7 bases from J, leaving 6 bases between. Per germline, CDR1 MGHDK and CDR2 SYGVNS. CDR3 length equals 11 residues. DNA of the CDR3: TGTGCCAGCAGTGAACAGGGGGAGCAGTACTTC. Amino acids: CASSEQGEQYF.

CDR3 DNA: TGCAGTGCTAAAGGACAGGGGCTGAGATGGAATCAGCCCCAGCATTTT. It is translated as CSAKGQGLRWNQPQHF. V and J are TRBV20-1 and TRBJ1-5; 9 nucleotides match TRBD1. The ends lost 4 bases at V and 4 bases at J; junction bases unmatched: 11. The V gene's germline CDR1 is DFQATT and CDR2 SNEGSKA (reference sequence). The length of the CDR3 is 16 residues.

In this sample, this clonotype turned up a few times. This chain uses TRBV6-1 with TRBJ2-1; TRBD2 agrees at 12 bases. The CDR3 loop spans 19 amino acids. The germline V gene has CDR1 MNHNS and CDR2 SASEGT. Losses at the gene ends were 0 bases for V and 7 bases for J; bases not matched to a gene: 13. The CDR3 nucleotides read TGTGCCAGCAGTGAAGCCTTCCCGGCTAGCGGGGGGGTCAGTAATGAGCAGTTCTTC. Protein: CASSEAFPASGGVSNEQFF.

The sample holds a few counts of this clonotype. The chain has TRBV6-1 and TRBJ2-3, with D possibly TRBD2 on 5 matching bases. CDR3 size: 13 residues. The V end lost 10 bases, the J end lost 4 bases, and 15 bases lay between the germline ends. Germline V gives CDR1 MNHNS, CDR2 SASEGT. CDR3 region: CATAGGRSDTQYF. The DNA for the CDR3 is TGTGCCACGGCGGGTGGAAGGTCAGATACGCAGTATTTT.

This chain links TRBV20-1 with TRBJ2-7, with 8 bases aligning to TRBD1. Losses at the gene ends were 3 bases for V and 2 bases for J; bases not matched to a gene: 6. The length of the CDR3 is 14 residues. Germline CDR1 is DFQATT and CDR2 is SNEGSKA (reference sequence). CDR3 coding DNA: TGCAGTGCTAGCCTCGACAGGGGACCCTACGAGCAGTACTTC. Its protein is CSASLDRGPYEQYF.

This clonotype was seen a few times. The chain has TRBV5-4 and TRBJ2-3, with TRBD2 matching over 8 bases. This CDR3 is 21 amino acids long. Germline values: CDR1 SGHNT, CDR2 YYREEE (reference sequence). V was clipped by 1 base and J by 3 bases; unmatched bases: 22. This chain's CDR3 is CASSLLLAPFWPREVTDTQYF. The CDR3 DNA reads as TGTGCCAGCAGCTTGCTACTTGCCCCCTTTTGGCCGCGGGAGGTTACAGATACGCAGTATTTT.

The V gene is TRBV4-1, the J gene TRBJ1-3; no reliable D call. V was cut by 1 base and J by 2 bases, with 12 bases left in between. Per the germline V gene, CDR1 is MGHRA and CDR2 is YSYEKL. The CDR3 consists of 16 residues. In DNA form, the CDR3 reads TGCGCCAGCAGCCAAGGGGAGGGATCGACTGGAAACACCATATATTTT. It yields the protein CASSQGEGSTGNTIYF.

This clonotype was counted only a few times. A much bigger clone sits one base away, suggesting this may be a read error. Given the absence of the conserved phenylalanine or tryptophan at the CDR3 end, a read error is likely. V gene TRBV2 combines with J gene TRBJ1-6, with TRBD1 as a possible D gene (6 bases). The CDR3 is made up of 15 amino acids. Germline CDR1 and CDR2: SNHLY and FYNNEI. The V gene lost 7 bases and the J gene lost 7 bases, with 17 bases spanning the gap. CDR3 DNA: TGTGCCAGCACCGAGGCAGGGGCTGGGAATTCACCCCTCCACTAT. Residues: CASTEAGAGNSPLHY.

At least ten counts were recorded for this clonotype. The chain has TRBV6-1 and TRBJ2-7; D perhaps matches TRBD2 (6 bases). Trimming removed 11 bases from V and 3 bases from J, with 23 bases in between. The CDR3 is made up of 15 amino acids. Germline CDR1 is MNHNS and CDR2 is SASEGT. The CDR3 bases are TGTGCCTGTCATCATGGGGGAGGAGCGCTCTACGAGCAGTACTTC. This gives the protein CACHHGGGALYEQYF.

This clonotype was detected a few times. The chain recombines TRBV4-2 with TRBJ2-5, with 11 bases aligning to TRBD2. Germline lookup yields CDR1 LGHNA and CDR2 YNFKEQ. Germline trimming cut 4 bases from V and 1 base from J; bases unmatched to any gene: 11. This CDR3 has 18 amino acids. The CDR3 region is CASSPQPLAGGSQETQYF. DNA of the CDR3: TGTGCCAGCAGCCCTCAACCCCTAGCGGGAGGAAGCCAAGAGACCCAGTACTTC.

This clonotype has a count of ten or more. The chain carries TRBV29-1 and TRBJ2-1, with D possibly being TRBD2 (7 bases). Germline loops: CDR1 SQVTM, CDR2 ANQGSEA. V lost 4 bases, J lost 4 bases, and 14 bases lay in between. The CDR3 totals 14 residues. CDR3 nucleotide sequence: TGCAGCGTTGCGGGAAGGGGGGGATACAATGAGCAGTTCTTC. Residues: CSVAGRGGYNEQFF.